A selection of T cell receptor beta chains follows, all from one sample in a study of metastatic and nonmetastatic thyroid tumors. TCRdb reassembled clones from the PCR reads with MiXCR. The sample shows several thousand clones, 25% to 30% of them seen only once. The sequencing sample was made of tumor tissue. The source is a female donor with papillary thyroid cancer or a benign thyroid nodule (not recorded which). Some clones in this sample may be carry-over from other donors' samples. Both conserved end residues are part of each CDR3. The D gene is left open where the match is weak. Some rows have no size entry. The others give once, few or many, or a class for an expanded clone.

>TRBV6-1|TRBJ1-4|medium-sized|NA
CASSAHGGSGGEKLFF
TGTGCCAGCAGTGCCCACGGGGGGTCGGGCGGTGAAAAACTGTTTTTT
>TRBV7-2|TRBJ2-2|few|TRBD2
CASSLASGGLAGGTGELFF
TGTGCCAGCAGCTTAGCCAGCGGTGGACTAGCGGGGGGTACCGGGGAGCTGTTTTTT
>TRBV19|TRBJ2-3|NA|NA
CASRRTGQFSITYTQYF
TGTGCCAGTAGGCGTACAGGACAGTTTTCTATCACATATACGCAGTATTTT
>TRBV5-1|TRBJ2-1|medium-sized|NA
CASTLGGTRTYNEQFF
TGCGCCAGCACTCTGGGGGGCACTAGGACCTACAATGAGCAGTTCTTC
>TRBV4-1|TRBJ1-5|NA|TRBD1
CASSQGLGQGSQPQHF
TGCGCCAGCAGCCAGGGATTGGGACAGGGGAGTCAGCCCCAGCATTTT
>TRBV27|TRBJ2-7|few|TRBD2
CASSLSGLDFEQYF
TGTGCCAGCAGTTTATCGGGACTAGATTTCGAGCAGTACTTC
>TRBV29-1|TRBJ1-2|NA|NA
CSVDLQGRGNYGYTF
TGCAGCGTTGATCTACAGGGAAGGGGTAACTATGGCTACACCTTC
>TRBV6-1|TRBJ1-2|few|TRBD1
CAWRPGDSHGYTF
TGTGCCTGGAGACCAGGGGACAGTCATGGCTACACCTTC
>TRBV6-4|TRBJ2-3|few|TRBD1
CASSEGTGGTDTQYF
TGTGCCAGCAGTGAAGGGACAGGGGGAACAGATACGCAGTATTTT
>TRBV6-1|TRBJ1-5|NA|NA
CARVGGNSNQPQHF
TGTGCCAGGGTAGGAGGGAATAGCAATCAGCCCCAGCATTTT
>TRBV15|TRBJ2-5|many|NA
CATSRDRQETQYF
TGTGCCACCAGCAGAGATAGGCAGGAGACCCAGTACTTC
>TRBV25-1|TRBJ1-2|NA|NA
CASSGEWGSYGYTF
TGTGCCAGCAGTGGAGAATGGGGTTCCTATGGCTACACCTTC
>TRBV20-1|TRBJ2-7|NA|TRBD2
CSALGLAGDSYEQYF
TGCAGTGCTTTGGGACTAGCGGGGGACTCCTACGAGCAGTACTTC
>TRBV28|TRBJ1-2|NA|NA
CASSTPTGRADGYTF
TGTGCCAGCAGTACCCCAACGGGGAGGGCGGATGGCTACACCTTC
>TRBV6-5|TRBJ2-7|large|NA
CASSYRLRSSYEQYF
TGTGCCAGCAGTTACAGGTTAAGGAGCTCCTACGAGCAGTACTTC
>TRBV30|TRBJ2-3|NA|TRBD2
CAWGLAGGTDTQYF
TGTGCCTGGGGGCTAGCGGGAGGAACAGATACGCAGTATTTT
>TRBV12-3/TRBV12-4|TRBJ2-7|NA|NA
CATSPGQSYYEQYF
TGTGCCACCAGCCCGGGGCAGTCCTACTACGAGCAGTACTTC
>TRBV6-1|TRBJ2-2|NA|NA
CASRWGDLSGELFF
TGTGCCAGCCGCTGGGGAGATCTGTCCGGGGAGCTGTTTTTT
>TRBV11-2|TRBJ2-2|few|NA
CASSPLSSGTGELFF
TGTGCCAGCAGCCCCCTCAGCTCGGGCACCGGGGAGCTGTTTTTT
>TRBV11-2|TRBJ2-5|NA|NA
CASSLDGGDVLAQYF
TGTGCCAGCAGCTTAGATGGAGGGGACGTTCTTGCCCAGTACTTC
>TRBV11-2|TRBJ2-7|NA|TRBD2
CASSPRAGSYYEQYF
TGTGCCAGCAGCCCTCGAGCGGGATCATACTACGAGCAGTACTTC
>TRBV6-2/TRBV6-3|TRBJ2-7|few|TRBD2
CASSYASGDTYEQYF
TGTGCCAGCAGTTACGCTAGCGGGGACACCTACGAGCAGTACTTC
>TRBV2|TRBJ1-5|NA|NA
CASRGTGSGNQPQHF
TGTGCCAGCAGAGGAACGGGAAGCGGGAATCAGCCCCAGCATTTT
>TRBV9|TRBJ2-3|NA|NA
CASSGDGSTDTQYF
TGTGCCAGCAGCGGCGACGGATCCACAGATACGCAGTATTTT
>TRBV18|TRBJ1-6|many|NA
CASSNGDSPLHF
TGTGCCAGCTCGAATGGTGATTCACCCCTCCACTTT
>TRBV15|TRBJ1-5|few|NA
CATSRVGSNQPQHF
TGTGCCACCAGCAGAGTGGGAAGCAATCAGCCCCAGCATTTT
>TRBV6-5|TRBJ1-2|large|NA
CASSYASGEGRLGYTF
TGTGCCAGCAGTTACGCCTCGGGTGAGGGCCGGTTAGGCTACACCTTC
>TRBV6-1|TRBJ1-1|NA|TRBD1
CASSIWGQGPNEAFF
TGTGCCAGCAGTATTTGGGGACAGGGGCCAAATGAAGCTTTCTTT
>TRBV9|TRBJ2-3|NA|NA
CASGQGLYTDTQYF
TGTGCCAGCGGGCAGGGTCTTTACACAGATACGCAGTATTTT
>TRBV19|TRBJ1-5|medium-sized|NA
CASSRTNINQPQHF
TGTGCCAGTAGTAGGACAAACATCAATCAGCCCCAGCATTTT
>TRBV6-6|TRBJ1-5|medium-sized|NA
CASSYSGRNQPQHF
TGTGCCAGCAGTTATTCCGGACGGAATCAGCCCCAGCATTTT
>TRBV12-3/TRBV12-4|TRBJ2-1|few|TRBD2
CASSRPLAGDYNEQFF
TGTGCCAGCAGTCGCCCTCTAGCGGGAGACTACAATGAGCAGTTCTTC
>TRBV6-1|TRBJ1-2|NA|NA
CASWGGGLHGYTF
TGTGCCAGCTGGGGAGGGGGATTACATGGCTACACCTTC
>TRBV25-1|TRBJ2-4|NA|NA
CASSDSAGSLGF
TGTGCCAGCAGTGACTCTGCCGGGTCCCTTGGCTTC
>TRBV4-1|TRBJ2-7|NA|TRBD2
CASSQALGGEQYF
TGCGCCAGCAGCCAAGCCCTCGGGGGGGAGCAGTACTTC
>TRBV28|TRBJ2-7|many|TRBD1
CASSLTGTGAFPSYEQYF
TGTGCCAGCAGCTTGACCGGGACAGGGGCCTTTCCTTCCTACGAGCAGTACTTC
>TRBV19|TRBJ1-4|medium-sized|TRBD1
CASSRDREGEKLFF
TGTGCCAGTAGTCGGGACAGGGAAGGGGAAAAACTGTTTTTT
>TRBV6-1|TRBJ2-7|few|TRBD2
CASYSGSEQYF
TGTGCCAGCTATAGCGGGAGTGAGCAGTACTTC
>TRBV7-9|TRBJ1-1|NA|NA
CASSPQGRRTEAFF
TGTGCCAGCAGCCCACAGGGTCGGCGGACTGAAGCTTTCTTT
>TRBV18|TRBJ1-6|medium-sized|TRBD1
CASSQTGGANSPLHF
TGTGCCAGCTCACAAACAGGGGGCGCGAATTCACCCCTCCACTTT
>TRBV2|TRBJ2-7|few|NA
CASSVGGSVGIPYSTYF
TGTGCCAGCAGTGTTGGCGGGTCCGTGGGGATCCCCTACTCTACATATTTC
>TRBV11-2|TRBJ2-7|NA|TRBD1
CASRMTGALSYEQYF
TGTGCCAGCAGAATGACAGGGGCCCTCTCCTACGAGCAGTACTTC
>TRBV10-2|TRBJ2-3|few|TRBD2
CASKVAGGDTQYF
TGCGCCAGCAAGGTAGCGGGAGGAGATACGCAGTATTTT